This TCR beta chain was sequenced in a study of PD-1 blockade in classical Hodgkin lymphoma. V was shortened by 2 bases and J by 2 bases, with 11 bases between the two germline ends. Germline values: CDR1 MDHEN, CDR2 SYDVKM. The CDR3 totals 15 residues. The protocol was immunoSEQ multiplex PCR, while the TCRdb copy is restricted to in-frame clones and leaves out a portion. The data show tens of thousands of clones, approximately 76% seen once. Time point here: cycle 4 day 1 (C4D1), after 5 to 7 weeks of nivolumab. Each patient experienced a relapse that followed autologous stem cell transplantation, and brentuximab vedotin exposure varied.

Sample: peripheral blood mononuclear cells (PBMCs), taken before the fourth cycle of nivolumab. The genes are TRBV28 and TRBJ2-3; D possibly corresponds to TRBD2 (6 bases). The receptor was derived from a human donor with classical Hodgkin lymphoma. The CDR3 region is CASSLPSAITDTQYF. The CDR3 DNA follows: TGTGCCAGCAGTTTACCTAGCGCGATCACAGATACGCAGTATTTT.